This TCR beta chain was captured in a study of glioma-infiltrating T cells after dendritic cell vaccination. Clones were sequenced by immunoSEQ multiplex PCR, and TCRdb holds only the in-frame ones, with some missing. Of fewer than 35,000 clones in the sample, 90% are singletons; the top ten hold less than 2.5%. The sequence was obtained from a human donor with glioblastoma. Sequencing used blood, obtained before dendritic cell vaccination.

The CDR3 loop is CASSLGGTGQETQYF. The CDR3, as DNA: TGTGCCAGCAGCTTAGGGGGGACAGGTCAAGAGACCCAGTACTTC. The chain has TRBV7-6 and TRBJ2-5; 8 bases are shared with TRBD1. This CDR3 is 15 amino acids long. Germline CDR1 is SGHVS and CDR2 is FNYEAQ. Trimming at V came to 1 base and at J to 2 bases, leaving 3 bases not matched to a gene.